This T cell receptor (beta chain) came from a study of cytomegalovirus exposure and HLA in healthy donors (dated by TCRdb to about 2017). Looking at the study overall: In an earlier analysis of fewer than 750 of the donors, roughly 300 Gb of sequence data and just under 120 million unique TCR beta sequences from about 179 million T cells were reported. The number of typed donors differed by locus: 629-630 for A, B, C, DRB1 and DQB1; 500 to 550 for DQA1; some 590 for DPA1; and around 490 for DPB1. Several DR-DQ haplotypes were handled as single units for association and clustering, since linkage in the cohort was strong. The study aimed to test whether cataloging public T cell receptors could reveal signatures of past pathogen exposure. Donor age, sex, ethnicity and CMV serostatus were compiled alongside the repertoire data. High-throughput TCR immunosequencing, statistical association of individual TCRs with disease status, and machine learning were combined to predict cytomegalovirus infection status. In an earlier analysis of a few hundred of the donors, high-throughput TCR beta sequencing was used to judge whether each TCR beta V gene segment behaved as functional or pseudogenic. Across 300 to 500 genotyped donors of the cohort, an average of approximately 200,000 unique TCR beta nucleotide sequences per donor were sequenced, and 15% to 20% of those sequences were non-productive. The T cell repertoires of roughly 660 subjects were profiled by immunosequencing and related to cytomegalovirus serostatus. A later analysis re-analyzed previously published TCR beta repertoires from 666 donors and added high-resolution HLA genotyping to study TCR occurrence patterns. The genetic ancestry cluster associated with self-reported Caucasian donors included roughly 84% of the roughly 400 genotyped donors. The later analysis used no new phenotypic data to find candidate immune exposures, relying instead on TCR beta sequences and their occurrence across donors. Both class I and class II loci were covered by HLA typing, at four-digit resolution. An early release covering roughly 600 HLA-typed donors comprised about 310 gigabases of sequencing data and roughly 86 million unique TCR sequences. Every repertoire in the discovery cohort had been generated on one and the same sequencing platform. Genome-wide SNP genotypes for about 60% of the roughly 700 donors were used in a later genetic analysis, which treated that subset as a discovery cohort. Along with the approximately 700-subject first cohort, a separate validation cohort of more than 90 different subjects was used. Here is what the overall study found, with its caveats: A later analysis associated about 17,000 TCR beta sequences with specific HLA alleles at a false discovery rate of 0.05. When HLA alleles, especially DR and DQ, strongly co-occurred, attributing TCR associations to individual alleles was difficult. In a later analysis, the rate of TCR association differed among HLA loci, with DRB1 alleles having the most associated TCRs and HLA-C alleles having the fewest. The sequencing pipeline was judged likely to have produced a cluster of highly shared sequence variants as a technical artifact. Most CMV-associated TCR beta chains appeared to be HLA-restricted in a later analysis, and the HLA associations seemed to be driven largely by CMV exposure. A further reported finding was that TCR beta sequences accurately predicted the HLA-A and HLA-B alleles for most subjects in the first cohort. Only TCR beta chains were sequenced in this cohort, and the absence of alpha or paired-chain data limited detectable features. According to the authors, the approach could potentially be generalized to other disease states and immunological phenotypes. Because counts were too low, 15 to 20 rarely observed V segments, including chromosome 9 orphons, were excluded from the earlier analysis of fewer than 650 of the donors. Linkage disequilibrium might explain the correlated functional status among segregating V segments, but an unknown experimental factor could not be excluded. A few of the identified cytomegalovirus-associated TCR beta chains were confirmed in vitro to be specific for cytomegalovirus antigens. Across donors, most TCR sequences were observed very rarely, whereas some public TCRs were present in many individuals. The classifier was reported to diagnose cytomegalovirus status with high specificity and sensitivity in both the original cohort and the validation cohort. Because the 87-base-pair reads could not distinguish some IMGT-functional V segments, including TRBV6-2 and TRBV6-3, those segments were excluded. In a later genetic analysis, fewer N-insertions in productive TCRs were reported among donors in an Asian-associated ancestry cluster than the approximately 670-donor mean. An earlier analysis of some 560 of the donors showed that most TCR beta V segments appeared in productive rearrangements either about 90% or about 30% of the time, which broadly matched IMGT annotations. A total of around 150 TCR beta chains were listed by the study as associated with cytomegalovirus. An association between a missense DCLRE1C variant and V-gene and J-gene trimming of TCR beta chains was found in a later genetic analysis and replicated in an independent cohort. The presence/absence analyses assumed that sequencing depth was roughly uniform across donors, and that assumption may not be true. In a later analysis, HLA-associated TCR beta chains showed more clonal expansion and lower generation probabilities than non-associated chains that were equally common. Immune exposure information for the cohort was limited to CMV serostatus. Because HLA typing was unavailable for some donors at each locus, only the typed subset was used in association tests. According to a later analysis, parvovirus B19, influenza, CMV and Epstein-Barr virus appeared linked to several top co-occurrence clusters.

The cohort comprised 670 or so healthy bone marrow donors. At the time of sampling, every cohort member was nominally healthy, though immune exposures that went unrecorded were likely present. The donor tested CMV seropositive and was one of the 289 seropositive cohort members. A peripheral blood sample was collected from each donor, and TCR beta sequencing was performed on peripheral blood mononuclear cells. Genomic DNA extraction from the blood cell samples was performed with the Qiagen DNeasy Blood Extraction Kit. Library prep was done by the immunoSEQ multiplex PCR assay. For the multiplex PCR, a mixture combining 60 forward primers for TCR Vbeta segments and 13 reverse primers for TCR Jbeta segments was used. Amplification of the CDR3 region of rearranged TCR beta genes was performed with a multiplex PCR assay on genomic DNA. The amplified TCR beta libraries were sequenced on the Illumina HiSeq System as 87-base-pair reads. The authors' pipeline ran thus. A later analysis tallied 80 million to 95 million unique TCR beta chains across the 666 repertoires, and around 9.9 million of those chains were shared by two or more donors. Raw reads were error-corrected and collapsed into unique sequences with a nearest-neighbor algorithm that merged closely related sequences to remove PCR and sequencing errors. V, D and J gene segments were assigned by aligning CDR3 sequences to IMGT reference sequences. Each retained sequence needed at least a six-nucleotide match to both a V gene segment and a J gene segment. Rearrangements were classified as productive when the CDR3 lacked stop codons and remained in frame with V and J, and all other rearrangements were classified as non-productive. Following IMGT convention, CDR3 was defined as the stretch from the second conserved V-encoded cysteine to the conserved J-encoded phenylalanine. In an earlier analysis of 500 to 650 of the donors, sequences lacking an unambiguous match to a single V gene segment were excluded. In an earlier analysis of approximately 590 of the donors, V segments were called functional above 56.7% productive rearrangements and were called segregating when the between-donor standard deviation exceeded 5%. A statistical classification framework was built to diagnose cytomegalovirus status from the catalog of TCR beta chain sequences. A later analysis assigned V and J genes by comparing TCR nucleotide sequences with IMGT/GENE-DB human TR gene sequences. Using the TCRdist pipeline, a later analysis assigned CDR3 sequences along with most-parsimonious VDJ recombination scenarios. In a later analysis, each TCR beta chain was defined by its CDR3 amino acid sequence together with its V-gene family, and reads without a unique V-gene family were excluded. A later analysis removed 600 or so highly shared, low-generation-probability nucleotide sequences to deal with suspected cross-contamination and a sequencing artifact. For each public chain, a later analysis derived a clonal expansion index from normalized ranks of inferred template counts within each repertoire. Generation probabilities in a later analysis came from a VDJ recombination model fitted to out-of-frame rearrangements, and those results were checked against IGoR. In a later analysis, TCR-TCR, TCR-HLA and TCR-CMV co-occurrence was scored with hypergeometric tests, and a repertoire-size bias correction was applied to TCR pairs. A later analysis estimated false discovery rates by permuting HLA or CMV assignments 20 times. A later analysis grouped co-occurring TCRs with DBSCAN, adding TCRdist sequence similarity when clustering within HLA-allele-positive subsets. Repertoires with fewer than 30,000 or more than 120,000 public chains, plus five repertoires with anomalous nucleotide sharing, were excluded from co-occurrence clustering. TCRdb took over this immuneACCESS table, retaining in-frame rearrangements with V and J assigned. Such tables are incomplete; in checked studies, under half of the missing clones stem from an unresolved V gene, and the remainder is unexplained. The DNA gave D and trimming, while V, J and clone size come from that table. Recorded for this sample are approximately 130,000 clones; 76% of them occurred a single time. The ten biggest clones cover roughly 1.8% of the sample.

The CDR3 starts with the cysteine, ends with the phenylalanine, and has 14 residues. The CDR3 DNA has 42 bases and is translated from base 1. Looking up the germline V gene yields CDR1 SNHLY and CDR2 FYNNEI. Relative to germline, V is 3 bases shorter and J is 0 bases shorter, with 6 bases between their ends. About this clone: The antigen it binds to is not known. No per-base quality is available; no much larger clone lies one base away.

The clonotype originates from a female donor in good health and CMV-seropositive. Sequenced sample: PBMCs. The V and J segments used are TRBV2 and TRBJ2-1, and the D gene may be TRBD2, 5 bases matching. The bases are TGTGCCAGCAGTGAGAGGGCCTCCTACAATGAGCAGTTCTTC. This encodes CASSERASYNEQFF.